The next 25 T cell receptor beta chains were all read from a single sample in a study of CD8+ T cells in alopecia areata. The treatment was: oral pan-JAK inhibitor, 5-10 mg twice daily. RNA was extracted and reverse transcribed into cDNA as the sequencing template. Sequencing used immunoSEQ multiplex PCR; TCRdb keeps in-frame clones, though not all of them. In the table there are 100,000 to 150,000 clones, around 60% of which are singletons. The specimen comprised CD4+ T cells sorted from blood, sampled at week 4, from a patient treated with tofacitinib. Every receptor here comes from a human donor with alopecia areata.

This clone was observed once. The chain recombines TRBV29-1 with TRBJ2-2; D not resolved. The V end was cut by 4 bases, the J end by 7 bases, with 7 bases between. This CDR3 is built from 11 residues. Germline V gene data show CDR1 as SQVTM and CDR2 as ANQGSEA. The CDR3: CSVVRSGELFF. The CDR3 DNA follows: TGCAGCGTTGTGAGGAGCGGGGAGCTGTTTTTT.

The gene calls are TRBV4-3 and TRBJ1-2; D possibly corresponds to TRBD1 (6 bases). CDR1 LGHNA and CDR2 YSLEER come from the germline V gene. The germline V and J ends were trimmed by 0 bases and 4 bases, with 12 bases remaining between them. The CDR3 runs 15 residues. The CDR3 spells CASSQEWGLGYGYTF. DNA of the CDR3: TGCGCCAGCAGCCAAGAATGGGGGCTGGGCTATGGCTACACCTTC.

This sequence joins TRBV6-5 and TRBJ1-5, with 9 nucleotides matching TRBD1. This CDR3 comprises 15 residues. Germline V gene data show CDR1 as MNHEY and CDR2 as SVGAGI. The junction had 6 bases not matched to a gene; V was cut back by 5 bases and J by 4 bases. CDR3 in amino acids: CASSSTGTGNQPQHF. The CDR3 DNA is TGTGCCAGCAGTAGCACCGGGACAGGGAATCAGCCCCAGCATTTT.

The chain recombines TRBV11-2 with TRBJ1-2; D may be TRBD1 (6 bases). The germline CDR1 and CDR2 sequences are SGHAT and FQNNGV. Trimming cost V 8 bases and J 2 bases, with 24 bases left between them. This CDR3 has 17 amino acids. CDR3 in amino acids: CASGTHRVRIGNYGYTF. Written as DNA, the CDR3 is TGTGCCAGCGGAACCCACAGGGTTAGAATCGGGAACTATGGCTACACCTTC.

This rearrangement joins TRBV6-5 to TRBJ2-7; maybe TRBD1 (6 bases). Germline-derived CDR1 and CDR2 are MNHEY and SVGAGI. V was trimmed by 2 bases and J by 2 bases, leaving 16 bases between them. The CDR3 covers 16 residues. CDR3 sequence: CASSYDPDRLTYEQYF. The DNA for the CDR3 is TGTGCCAGCAGTTACGACCCAGACAGGTTGACCTACGAGCAGTACTTC.

The rearrangement links TRBV29-1 to TRBJ1-1, with TRBD1 identical over 10 bases. CDR3 length: 13 residues. The J segment lost 2 bases and the V segment lost 6 bases, leaving 3 bases of the junction unmatched. Per germline, CDR1 SQVTM and CDR2 ANQGSEA. In DNA, the CDR3 is TGCAGCGTCGACAGGGGGCAAAACACTGAAGCTTTCTTT. Its translation: CSVDRGQNTEAFF.

There are a few counts of this clone. The chain combines TRBV19 with TRBJ2-5, with no clear D. Per the germline V gene, CDR1 is LNHDA and CDR2 is SQIVND (reference sequence). The CDR3 length is 13 residues. Trimming stripped 3 bases from V and 3 bases from J, with 8 bases between. The CDR3 reads CASSMVEEETQYF. CDR3 nucleotide sequence: TGTGCCAGTAGTATGGTGGAAGAAGAGACCCAGTACTTC.

In the case of this clone: The junction differs from germline at one of its ends, possibly a read error. This chain links TRBV7-2 with TRBJ2-7, with a possible D match to TRBD1 (5 bases). Germline CDR1 SGHTA, CDR2 FQGNSA. The length of the CDR3 is 11 residues. The CDR3 sequence: CASVDSGFSRF. The CDR3 DNA reads TGTGCCAGCGTAGACTCAGGGTTTTCCAGGTTC.

This clone has just a few counts. The gene calls are TRBV4-1 and TRBJ1-5; 7 nucleotides match TRBD1. The J segment lost 0 bases and the V segment lost 4 bases, leaving 18 bases of the junction unmatched. The CDR3 length is 20 residues. The germline V gene has CDR1 MGHRA and CDR2 YSYEKL. DNA of the CDR3: TGCGCCAGCAGCCCAGAGGCACCGGGACAGATGACCACTAGCAATCAGCCCCAGCATTTT. Protein sequence: CASSPEAPGQMTTSNQPQHF.

V is TRBV30 and J is TRBJ2-7, with 10 bases lining up with TRBD1. Trimming at V came to 4 bases and at J to 3 bases, leaving 15 bases not matched to a gene. Per germline, CDR1 GTSNPN and CDR2 SVGIG (reference sequence). The CDR3 is 17 amino acids. The chain's CDR3 is CAWNYPFQGQGGYEQYF. CDR3 nucleotide sequence: TGTGCCTGGAATTATCCATTCCAAGGACAGGGGGGCTACGAGCAGTACTTC.

CDR3 in DNA: TGTGCCATCAGACAGGACTACGAGCAGTACTTC. Its translation is CAIRQDYEQYF. The gene calls are TRBV10-3 and TRBJ2-7; D possibly corresponds to TRBD1 (5 bases). CDR1 and CDR2 (germline): ENHRY, SYGVKD. The CDR3 covers 11 residues. The V end was cut by 6 bases, the J end by 3 bases, with 6 bases between.

V usage is TRBV5-6 and J usage is TRBJ2-2; 8 bases line up with TRBD2. CDR1 is SGHDT and CDR2 is YYEEEE in the germline V gene. Unmatched junction bases numbered 8, after V lost 2 bases and J lost 5 bases. CDR3 length equals 16 residues. DNA of the CDR3: TGTGCCAGCAGCTTAACGGGAGGGCCTTTGACCGGGGAGCTGTTTTTT. Translating it yields CASSLTGGPLTGELFF.

V usage is TRBV29-1 and J usage is TRBJ1-2; TRBD1 might be the D (5 bases). CDR1 is SQVTM, CDR2 ANQGSEA, per germline. V lost 7 bases to trimming and J lost 3 bases, with 6 bases between them. CDR3 length: 10 amino acids. The CDR3 here is CSAQDYGYTF. Here the CDR3 DNA reads TGCAGCGCACAGGACTATGGCTACACCTTC.

The chain carries TRBV28 and TRBJ2-7, with a weak D call TRBD1 (6 bases). CDR3 length: 12 amino acids. Trimming took 7 bases from V and 4 from J, leaving 11 bases between them. Germline V gene sequence: CDR1 MDHEN, CDR2 SYDVKM. The CDR3 loop reads CASTPDRYEQYF. CDR3 DNA: TGTGCCAGCACCCCGGACAGATACGAGCAGTACTTC.

V usage is TRBV25-1 and J usage is TRBJ1-1; weak D call: TRBD1 (5 bases). The germline CDR1 and CDR2 sequences are MGHDK and SYGVNS. Between the trimmed V and J ends, which lost 5 bases and 8 bases, there was a span of 18 bases. The CDR3 is 14 residues long. CDR3 region: CASSPTGALTEAFF. The CDR3 DNA sequence: TGTGCCAGCAGTCCAACCGGGGCTCTTACAGAAGCTTTCTTT.

Of note for this clone: Mismatch with germline at one junction end may stem from a read error. The rearrangement uses TRBV10-3 and TRBJ2-6; TRBD2 might be the D (5 bases). The CDR3 has 12 amino acids. Germline CDR1 reads ENHRY; CDR2 reads SYGVKD. The CDR3 sequence: CASSYPSGGLTF. In DNA form, the CDR3 reads TGTGCCAGCAGTTACCCGTCCGGCGGGCTGACTTTC.

The V call is TRBV27, the J call TRBJ2-1; 9 bases map to TRBD2. Germline lookup yields CDR1 MNHEY and CDR2 SMNVEV (reference sequence). The ends lost 7 bases at V and 3 bases at J; junction bases unmatched: 10. CDR3 length equals 16 residues. The DNA of the CDR3 is TGTGCCAGCACTGGGGGGGGACTAGCTCTCTACAATGAGCAGTTCTTC. Protein sequence: CASTGGGLALYNEQFF.

For this clone: Distinct nucleotide sequences in the sample also encode this CDR3. The V gene is TRBV7-2, the J gene TRBJ2-2; D is undetermined. Germline CDR1 and CDR2: SGHTA and FQGNSA. The CDR3 extends over 14 amino acids. Trimming removed 1 base from V and 5 bases from J, with 8 bases in between. CDR3 region: CASSLVGSTGELFF. CDR3 in DNA: TGTGCCAGCAGCTTAGTCGGCTCTACCGGGGAGCTGTTTTTT.

With regard to this clone: Mismatch with germline at one junction end may stem from a read error. This chain uses TRBV2 with TRBJ2-7, with 11 bases fitting TRBD2. Germline CDR1 SNHLY, CDR2 FYNNEI. The CDR3 contains 11 residues. CDR3 protein: CASRNPGLAEF. For the CDR3, the DNA is TGTGCCAGCAGGAATCCGGGACTAGCGGAATTC.

The J gene is TRBJ1-1, the V gene TRBV9; 7 nucleotides agree with TRBD1. The V and J ends lost 4 bases and 1 base, in that order; junction bases with no gene match: 7. This CDR3 has 15 residues. The V gene's germline CDR1 is SGDLS and CDR2 YYNGEE. Here the CDR3 DNA reads TGTGCCAGCAGCATAGCCGGGACAGCGAACACTGAAGCTTTCTTT. Its protein is CASSIAGTANTEAFF.

The chain links TRBV2 to TRBJ2-2; D is perhaps TRBD1 or TRBD2 (5 bases each). The V gene lost 4 bases and the J gene lost 7 bases, with 10 bases spanning the gap. This CDR3 region has 13 residues. CDR1 is SNHLY and CDR2 is FYNNEI in the germline V gene. CDR3: CASSGQRYGELFF. Written as DNA, the CDR3 is TGTGCCAGCAGTGGACAGCGGTACGGGGAGCTGTTTTTT.

The rearrangement uses TRBV5-1 and TRBJ2-3; 13 bases fit TRBD2. CDR3 length equals 17 residues. CDR1 is SGHRS and CDR2 is YFSETQ in the germline V gene. J lost 0 bases, V lost 0 bases, and 1 base had no gene match. CDR3 in amino acids: CASSLGGLAGSTDTQYF. DNA for the CDR3: TGCGCCAGCAGCTTGGGGGGACTAGCGGGGAGCACAGATACGCAGTATTTT.

This clone was observed a few times. Within the sample, other DNA sequences also encode this same CDR3. This sequence joins TRBV29-1 and TRBJ1-1, with a tentative D call TRBD1 (6 bases). V dropped 4 bases and J dropped 0 bases, with 6 bases sitting between them. CDR1 is SQVTM, CDR2 ANQGSEA, per germline. The CDR3 spans 12 residues. CDR3 in DNA: TGCAGCGTTGGACAGGTGAACACTGAAGCTTTCTTT. This gives the protein CSVGQVNTEAFF. The variable domain in full, with the rest retrieved from reference TRBV29-1 and TRBJ1-1, is SAVISQKPSRDICQRGTSLTIQCQVDSQVTMMFWYRQQPGQSLTLIATANQGSEATYESGFVIDKFPISRPNLTFSTLTVSNMSPEDSSIYLCSVGQVNTEAFFGQGTRLTVV.

The V call is TRBV19, the J call TRBJ1-4, with no clear D. CDR3 size: 13 residues. Germline lookup yields CDR1 LNHDA and CDR2 SQIVND (reference sequence). V lost 5 bases, J lost 8 bases, and 12 bases lay in between. As DNA, the CDR3 is TGTGCCAGTAGTCCGACGACCAGCGAAAAACTGTTTTTT. As protein: CASSPTTSEKLFF.

The V and J genes are TRBV4-2 and TRBJ2-3, with no clear D. V was clipped by 5 bases and J by 2 bases, with 17 bases between them. Looked up from germline, CDR1 is LGHNA and CDR2 is YNFKEQ. CDR3 length: 16 amino acids. The CDR3 coding sequence is TGTGCCAGCAGCTTCGGTGGGCCGTCGTACACAGATACGCAGTATTTT. It is translated as CASSFGGPSYTDTQYF.